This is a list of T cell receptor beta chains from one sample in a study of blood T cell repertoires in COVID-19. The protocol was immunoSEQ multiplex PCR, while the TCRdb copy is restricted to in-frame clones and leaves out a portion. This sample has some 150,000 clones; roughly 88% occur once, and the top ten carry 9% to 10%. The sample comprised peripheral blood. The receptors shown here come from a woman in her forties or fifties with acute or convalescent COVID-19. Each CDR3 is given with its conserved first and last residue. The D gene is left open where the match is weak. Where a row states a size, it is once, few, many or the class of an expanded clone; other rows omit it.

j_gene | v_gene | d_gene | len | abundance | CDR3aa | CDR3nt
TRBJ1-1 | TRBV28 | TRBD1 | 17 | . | CASSLRPGAGGNTEAFF | TGTGCCAGCAGTTTAAGGCCTGGGGCAGGGGGCAACACTGAAGCTTTCTTT
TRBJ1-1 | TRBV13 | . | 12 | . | CASTMTETEAFF | TGTGCCAGCACCATGACAGAGACTGAAGCTTTCTTT
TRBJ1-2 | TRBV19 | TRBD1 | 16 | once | CASTPTEGQGNYGYTF | TGTGCCAGTACCCCAACGGAGGGACAGGGGAACTATGGCTACACCTTC
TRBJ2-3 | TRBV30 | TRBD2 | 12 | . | CAWLAGVDTQYF | TGTGCCTGGTTAGCGGGAGTAGATACGCAGTATTTT
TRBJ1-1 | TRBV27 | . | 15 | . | CASSRNSLLNTEAFF | TGTGCCAGCAGTAGGAACAGCCTGTTGAACACTGAAGCTTTCTTT
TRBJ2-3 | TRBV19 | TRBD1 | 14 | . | CASSIGQATDTQYF | TGTGCCAGTAGCATAGGACAGGCAACAGATACGCAGTATTTT
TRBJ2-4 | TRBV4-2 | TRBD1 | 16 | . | CASSQGGTGGENIQYF | TGTGCCAGCAGCCAAGGCGGGACAGGGGGCGAAAACATTCAGTACTTC
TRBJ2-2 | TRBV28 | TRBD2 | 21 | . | CASSVIPGTRARGGDTGELFF | TGTGCCAGCAGTGTCATCCCCGGGACTAGAGCTCGGGGGGGGGACACCGGGGAGCTGTTTTTT
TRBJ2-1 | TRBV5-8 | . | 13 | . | CASSPTRVNEQFF | TGTGCCAGCAGCCCCACTCGGGTCAATGAGCAGTTCTTC
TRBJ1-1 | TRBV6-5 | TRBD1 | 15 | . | CASSRGQGARAEAFF | TGTGCCAGCAGCCGCGGACAGGGGGCGAGGGCTGAAGCTTTCTTT
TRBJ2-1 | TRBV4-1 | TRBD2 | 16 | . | CASSQPGTSVYNEQFF | TGCGCCAGCAGCCAACCCGGGACTAGCGTCTACAATGAGCAGTTCTTC
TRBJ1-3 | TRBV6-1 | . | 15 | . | CASSDSRVAGNTIYF | TGTGCCAGCAGTGATTCCAGGGTTGCTGGAAACACCATATATTTT
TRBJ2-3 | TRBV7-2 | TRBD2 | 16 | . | CASSLAGLASTDTQYF | TGTGCCAGCAGCTTAGCCGGACTAGCCAGCACAGATACGCAGTATTTT
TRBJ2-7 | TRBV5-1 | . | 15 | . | CASSLGIGDSYEQYF | TGCGCCAGCAGCTTGGGGATAGGGGACTCCTACGAGCAGTACTTC
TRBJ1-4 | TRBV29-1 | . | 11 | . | CSVDTGIKLFF | TGCAGCGTTGACACAGGGATTAAACTGTTTTTT
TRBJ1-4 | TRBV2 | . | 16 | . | CASSGSGGERWEKLFF | TGTGCCAGCAGTGGGTCGGGGGGCGAAAGGTGGGAAAAACTGTTTTTT
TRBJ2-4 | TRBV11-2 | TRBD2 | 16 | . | CASSFLAGGPQNIQYF | TGTGCCAGCAGCTTTCTAGCGGGGGGGCCCCAAAACATTCAGTACTTC
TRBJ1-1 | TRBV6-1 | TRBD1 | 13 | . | CASSSVQGAEAFF | TGTGCCAGCAGTTCGGTTCAGGGGGCTGAAGCTTTCTTT
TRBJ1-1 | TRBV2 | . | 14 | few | CASSEQGSKTEAFF | TGTGCCAGCAGTGAACAGGGGAGTAAAACTGAAGCTTTCTTT
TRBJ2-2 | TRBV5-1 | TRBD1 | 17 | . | CASSLRGQGFNTGELFF | TGCGCCAGCAGCTTGAGAGGACAGGGTTTTAACACCGGGGAGCTGTTTTTT
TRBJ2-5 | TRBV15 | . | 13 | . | CATSPRAEETQYF | TGTGCCACCAGCCCGCGGGCAGAAGAGACCCAGTACTTC
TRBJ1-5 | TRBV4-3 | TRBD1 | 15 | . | CASSQDMQGEQPQHF | TGCGCCAGCAGCCAAGATATGCAGGGGGAGCAGCCCCAGCATTTT
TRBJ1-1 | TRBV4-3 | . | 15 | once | CASSQGGAVNTEAFF | TGCGCCAGCAGCCAGGGGGGAGCGGTGAACACTGAAGCTTTCTTT
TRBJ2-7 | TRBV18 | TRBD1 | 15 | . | CASAEGQASSYEQYF | TGTGCCAGCGCCGAGGGACAGGCCAGCTCCTACGAGCAGTACTTC
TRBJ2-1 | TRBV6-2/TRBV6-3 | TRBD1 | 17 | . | CASSPSPGQSSYNEQFF | TGTGCCAGCAGTCCGTCACCGGGACAGAGCTCCTACAATGAGCAGTTCTTC
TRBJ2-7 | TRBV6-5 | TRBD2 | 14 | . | CASSLDGGVYEQYF | TGTGCCAGCAGCTTGGACGGGGGGGTCTACGAGCAGTACTTC
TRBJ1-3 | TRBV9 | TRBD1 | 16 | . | CASSVDQGAHGNTIYF | TGTGCCAGCAGCGTAGATCAGGGGGCGCATGGAAACACCATATATTTT
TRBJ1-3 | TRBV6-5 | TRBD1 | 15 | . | CASSYGTGGGNTIYF | TGTGCCAGCAGTTACGGGACAGGAGGGGGAAACACCATATATTTT
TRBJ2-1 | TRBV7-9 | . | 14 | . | CASSLDQGGSEQFF | TGTGCCAGCAGCTTAGATCAGGGGGGATCTGAGCAGTTCTTC
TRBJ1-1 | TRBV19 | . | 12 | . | CASSMGAGQAFF | TGTGCCAGTAGTATGGGAGCCGGCCAAGCTTTCTTT
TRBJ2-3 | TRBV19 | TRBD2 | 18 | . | CASSIKTSGSLSTDTQYF | TGTGCCAGTAGTATTAAAACTAGCGGGAGCTTAAGCACAGATACGCAGTATTTT
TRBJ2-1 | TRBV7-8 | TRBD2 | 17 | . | CASSSSLRAGGPSEQFF | TGTGCCAGCAGCTCCAGCCTTCGAGCGGGAGGGCCTAGTGAGCAGTTCTTC
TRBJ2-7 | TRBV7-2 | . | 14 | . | CASSFRDDAYEQYF | TGTGCCAGCAGCTTCAGGGATGACGCCTACGAGCAGTACTTC
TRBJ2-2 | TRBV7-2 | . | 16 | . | CASSLEILRGTGELFF | TGTGCCAGCAGCTTAGAAATTCTGCGGGGCACCGGGGAGCTGTTTTTT
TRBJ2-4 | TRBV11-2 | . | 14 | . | CASSLDLVADIQYF | TGTGCCAGCAGCTTAGATTTAGTAGCTGACATTCAGTACTTC
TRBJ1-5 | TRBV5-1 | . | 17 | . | CASSLEPGAYSNQPQHF | TGCGCCAGCAGCTTGGAACCAGGGGCGTATAGCAATCAGCCCCAGCATTTT
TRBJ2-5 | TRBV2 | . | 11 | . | CASRPGETQYF | TGTGCCAGCAGACCCGGGGAGACCCAGTACTTC
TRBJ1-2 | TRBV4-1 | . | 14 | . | CASSQAGTIYGYTF | TGCGCCAGCAGCCAGGCCGGGACAATCTATGGCTACACCTTC
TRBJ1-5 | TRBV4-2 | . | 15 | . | CASSQGGISNQPQHF | TGTGCCAGCAGCCAAGGGGGCATTAGCAATCAGCCCCAGCATTTT
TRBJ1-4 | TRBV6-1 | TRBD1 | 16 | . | CASSDARTGLNEKLFF | TGTGCCAGCAGTGACGCTAGGACAGGGTTGAATGAAAAACTGTTTTTT
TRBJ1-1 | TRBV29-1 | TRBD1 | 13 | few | CSVWTGTNTEAFF | TGCAGCGTCTGGACAGGGACGAACACTGAAGCTTTCTTT
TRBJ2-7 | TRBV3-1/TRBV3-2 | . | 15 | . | CASSMDSQPTYEQYF | TGTGCCAGCAGCATGGACAGCCAGCCGACCTACGAGCAGTACTTC
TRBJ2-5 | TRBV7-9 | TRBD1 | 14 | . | CASSLMGQGATQYF | TGTGCCAGCAGCTTAATGGGACAGGGGGCGACCCAGTACTTC
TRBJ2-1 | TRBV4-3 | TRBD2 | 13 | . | CASSLGTRGEQFF | TGCGCCAGCAGCCTCGGGACTAGGGGTGAGCAGTTCTTC
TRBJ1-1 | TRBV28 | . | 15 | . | CASTASVPAFFEAFF | TGTGCCAGCACCGCCTCAGTGCCTGCTTTCTTTGAAGCTTTCTTT
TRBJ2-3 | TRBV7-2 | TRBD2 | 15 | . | CASSQGLVSSGTQYF | TGTGCCAGCAGCCAAGGACTAGTCAGCAGCGGTACGCAGTATTTT
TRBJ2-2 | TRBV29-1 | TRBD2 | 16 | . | CSVAASGRVNTGELFF | TGCAGCGTTGCTGCTAGCGGGAGAGTTAACACCGGGGAGCTGTTTTTT
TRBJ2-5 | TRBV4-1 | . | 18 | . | CASSPLNGRSGWSETQYF | TGCGCCAGCAGCCCTTTAAACGGCAGGTCGGGATGGTCAGAGACCCAGTACTTC
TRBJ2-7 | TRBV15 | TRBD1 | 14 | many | CATSPDRASYEQYF | TGTGCCACCAGCCCGGACAGGGCTAGTTACGAGCAGTACTTC
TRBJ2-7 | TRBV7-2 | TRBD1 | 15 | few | CASSSGTGLTYEQYF | TGTGCCAGCAGCTCAGGGACAGGCCTAACCTACGAGCAGTACTTC
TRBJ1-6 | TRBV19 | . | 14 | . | CASMEGSGNSPLHF | TGTGCCAGTATGGAGGGGAGTGGCAATTCACCCCTCCACTTT
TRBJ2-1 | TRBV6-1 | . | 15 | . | CASSEQGSSYNEQFF | TGTGCCAGCAGTGAACAGGGGAGCTCCTACAATGAGCAGTTCTTC
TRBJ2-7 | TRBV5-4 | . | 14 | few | CASSLIQGSYEQYF | TGTGCCAGCAGCTTGATCCAGGGCTCCTACGAGCAGTACTTC
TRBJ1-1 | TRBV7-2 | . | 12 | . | CASSPRVPEAFF | TGTGCCAGCAGCCCCCGTGTCCCTGAAGCTTTCTTT
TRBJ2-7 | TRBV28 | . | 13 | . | CASSEGVRDEQYF | TGTGCCAGCAGTGAGGGGGTAAGGGACGAGCAGTACTTC
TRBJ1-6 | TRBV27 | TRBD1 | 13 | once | CASGRQGVSTLHF | TGTGCCAGCGGAAGACAGGGGGTTTCCACCCTCCACTTT
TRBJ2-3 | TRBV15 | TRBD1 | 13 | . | CAASQGAADTQYF | TGTGCCGCTTCACAGGGGGCAGCAGATACGCAGTATTTT
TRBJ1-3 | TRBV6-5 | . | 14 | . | CASSLLSSGNTIYF | TGTGCCAGCAGCCTTCTGTCCTCTGGAAACACCATATATTTT